This T cell receptor beta chain was profiled in a study of T cells in Graves' hyperthyroidism and ophthalmopathy. The CDR3 consists of 14 residues. The V gene's germline CDR1 is SQVTM and CDR2 ANQGSEA. The V end was cut by 1 base, the J end by 5 bases, with 12 bases between. Study results and limitations: Peripheral blood also featured most of the thyroid clonotypes expanded above 0.001.

Template material for amplifying TCR beta CDR3 regions consisted of RNA transcripts. In the first-round RT-PCR of the TCR CDR3, the HTBI primer set was used. Each CDR3 protein gets one entry after TCRdb re-called the multiplex PCR reads with MiXCR. The sample comprises around 600,000 distinct CDR3 sequences, more than 13% of which are singletons, and roughly 7.7% rests with the top ten. As regards this clonotype: Its antigen remains unknown.

The genes are TRBV29-1 and TRBJ2-4; possibly TRBD2 for D (7 bases). The sequenced sample consisted of blood. The receptor's source is a woman aged 18-29 years with Graves' ophthalmopathy. CDR3 in amino acids: CSVEVRGRENIQYF. CDR3 DNA: TGCAGCGTTGAAGTTAGGGGGAGGGAAAACATTCAGTACTTC.